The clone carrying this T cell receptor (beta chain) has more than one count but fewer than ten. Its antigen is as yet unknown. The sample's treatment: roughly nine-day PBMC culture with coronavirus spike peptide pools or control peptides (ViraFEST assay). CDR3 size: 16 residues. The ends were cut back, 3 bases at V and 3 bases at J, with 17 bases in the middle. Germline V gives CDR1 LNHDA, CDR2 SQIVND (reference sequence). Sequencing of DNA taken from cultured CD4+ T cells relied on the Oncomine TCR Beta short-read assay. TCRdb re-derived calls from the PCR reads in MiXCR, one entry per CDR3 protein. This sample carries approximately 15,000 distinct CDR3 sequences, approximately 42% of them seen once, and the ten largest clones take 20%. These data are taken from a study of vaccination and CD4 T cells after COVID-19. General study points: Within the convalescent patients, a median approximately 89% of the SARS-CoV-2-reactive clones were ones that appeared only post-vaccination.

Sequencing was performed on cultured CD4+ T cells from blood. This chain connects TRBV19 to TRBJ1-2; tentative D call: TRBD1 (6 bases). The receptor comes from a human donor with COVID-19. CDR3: CASSIDRTRQHYGYTF. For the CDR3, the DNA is TGTGCCAGTAGTATCGACAGGACAAGACAACACTATGGCTACACCTTC.